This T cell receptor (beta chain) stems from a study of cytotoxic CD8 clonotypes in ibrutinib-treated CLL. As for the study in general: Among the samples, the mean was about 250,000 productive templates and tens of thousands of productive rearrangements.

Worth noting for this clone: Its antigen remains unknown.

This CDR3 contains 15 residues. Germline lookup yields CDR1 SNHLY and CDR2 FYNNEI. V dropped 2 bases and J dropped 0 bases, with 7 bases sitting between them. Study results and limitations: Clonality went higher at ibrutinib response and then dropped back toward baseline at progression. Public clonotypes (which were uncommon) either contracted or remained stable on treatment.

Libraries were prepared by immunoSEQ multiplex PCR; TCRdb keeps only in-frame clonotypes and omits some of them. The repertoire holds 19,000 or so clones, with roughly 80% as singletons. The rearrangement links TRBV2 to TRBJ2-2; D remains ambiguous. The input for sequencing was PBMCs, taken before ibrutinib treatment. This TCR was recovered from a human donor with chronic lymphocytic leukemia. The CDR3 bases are TGTGCCAGCAGTGAATGGAATGCGAACACCGGGGAGCTGTTTTTT. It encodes CASSEWNANTGELFF.